One and the same sample provided the 29 T cell receptor beta chains below, sequenced in a study of T cell responses to AZD1222 COVID-19 vaccine. Libraries were prepared by immunoSEQ multiplex PCR; TCRdb keeps only in-frame clonotypes and omits some of them. The sample holds just under 35,000 clones; 85% to 90% are singletons and the top ten take approximately 10%. The sample was peripheral blood, taken 28 days after the second AZD1222 dose. The receptors come from an adult who received the AZD1222 COVID-19 vaccine.

The genes are TRBV5-1 and TRBJ2-7, with D possibly being TRBD2 (6 bases). The germline gives CDR1 SGHRS, CDR2 YFSETQ. The CDR3 has 15 amino acids. Trimming took off 1 base at V and 0 bases at J, with 11 bases between the two ends. In nucleotides, the CDR3 is TGCGCCAGCAGCTTGCCCCGGGACTCCTCCTACGAGCAGTACTTC. This translates into CASSLPRDSSYEQYF.

This chain connects TRBV19 to TRBJ1-4; D unresolved. CDR3 size: 15 residues. Germline CDR1 is LNHDA and CDR2 is SQIVND (reference sequence). Between the trimmed V and J ends, which lost 3 bases and 1 base, there was a span of 9 bases. The CDR3 here is CASSIARRTNEKLFF. In nucleotides, the CDR3 is TGTGCCAGTAGTATCGCCCGGAGAACTAATGAAAAACTGTTTTTT.

The chain combines TRBV30 with TRBJ1-5; no definite D call. This CDR3 is 15 amino acids long. V lost 1 base to trimming and J lost 0 bases, with 10 bases between them. From germline, CDR1 is GTSNPN and CDR2 SVGIG (reference sequence). The CDR3 DNA follows: TGTGCCTGGAGTGCACAGACACATAGCAATCAGCCCCAGCATTTT. Its translation is CAWSAQTHSNQPQHF.

The rearrangement uses TRBV7-9 and TRBJ1-2; D gene unclear. This CDR3 is 13 amino acids long. CDR1 is SEHNR, CDR2 FQNEAQ, per germline (reference sequence). V gave up 0 bases and J gave up 3 bases, with 5 bases separating them. The CDR3 spells CASSLARDYGYTF. CDR3 in DNA: TGTGCCAGCAGCTTAGCCCGAGACTATGGCTACACCTTC.

A word on this clone: The junction shows a germline mismatch at one end, possibly a read error. This chain joins TRBV19 and TRBJ2-7, with D hard to call. Germline CDR1 and CDR2: LNHDA and SQIVND (reference sequence). CDR3 length: 13 residues. The CDR3 region has the DNA TGTGCCTGTAGTATTCAGGATTGGGGCGAGCAGTACTTC. Amino acid sequence: CACSIQDWGEQYF. The full variable domain, rest sourced from reference TRBV19 and TRBJ2-7, is DGGITQSPKYLFRKEGQNVTLSCEQNLNHDAMYWYRQDPGQGLRLIYYSQIVNDFQKGDIAEGYSVSREKKESFPLTVTSAQKNPTAFYLCACSIQDWGEQYFGPGTRLTVT.

The chain links TRBV4-1 to TRBJ2-3; 9 bases agree with TRBD2. J was trimmed by 2 bases and V by 3 bases; bases with no gene match: 9. This CDR3 spans 17 amino acids. Germline CDR1 reads MGHRA; CDR2 reads YSYEKL. Here the CDR3 DNA reads TGCGCCAGCAGCCAGCGTCCATTAGCGGGGGACACAGATACGCAGTATTTT. Protein: CASSQRPLAGDTDTQYF.

The V gene is TRBV28, the J gene TRBJ1-2; unclear D gene. CDR1 is MDHEN and CDR2 is SYDVKM in the germline V gene. V was trimmed by 8 bases and J by 4 bases, leaving 14 bases between them. CDR3 length: 13 residues. The CDR3 DNA sequence: TGTGCCAGCCTTATTAGGGTGGGCTATGGCTACACCTTC. Residues: CASLIRVGYGYTF.

Here the CDR3 DNA reads TGTGCCTGGAGTGTTGGGGCAGATACGCAGTATTTT. Encoded protein: CAWSVGADTQYF. V is TRBV30 and J is TRBJ2-3; no definite D call. Germline V CDR1 and CDR2: GTSNPN, SVGIG (reference sequence). The CDR3 runs to 12 residues. Trimming removed 0 bases from V and 4 bases from J, with 5 bases in between.

The V call is TRBV19, the J call TRBJ1-1; D uncertain. The V and J ends lost 5 bases and 1 base respectively, with 11 bases between them. Germline V CDR1 and CDR2: LNHDA, SQIVND (reference sequence). The CDR3 consists of 14 residues. The CDR3 reads CASSPPGRNTEAFF. CDR3 nucleotide sequence: TGTGCCAGTAGTCCACCCGGGAGGAACACTGAAGCTTTCTTT.

The V call is TRBV2, the J call TRBJ1-4; possibly TRBD1 for D (5 bases). Germline CDR1 SNHLY, CDR2 FYNNEI. CDR3 size: 15 residues. V dropped 6 bases and J dropped 3 bases, with 14 bases sitting between them. In DNA, the CDR3 is TGTGCCAGCAGGGTAAACCGAGGGGCTAATGAAAAACTGTTTTTT. The encoded protein is CASRVNRGANEKLFF.

V and J are TRBV27 and TRBJ1-5; D gene uncertain. Trimming took 5 bases from V and 7 from J, leaving 18 bases between them. The CDR3 loop spans 15 amino acids. Germline V gene lookup returns CDR1 MNHEY and CDR2 SMNVEV (reference sequence). The CDR3 protein is CASSAHTGLGQPQHF. CDR3 coding DNA: TGTGCCAGCAGTGCCCACACGGGCTTGGGGCAGCCCCAGCATTTT.

This chain connects TRBV11-2 to TRBJ1-6, with D maybe TRBD1 (6 bases). Germline CDR1 SGHAT, CDR2 FQNNGV. The CDR3 is 14 residues long. V lost 5 bases and J 4 bases, leaving 9 bases between the germline ends. The CDR3 region is CASSPTGYNSPLHF. The DNA of the CDR3 is TGTGCCAGCAGCCCCACAGGGTATAATTCACCCCTCCACTTT.

V gene TRBV20-1 combines with J gene TRBJ2-5; D remains unclear. CDR3 length equals 14 residues. V shed 3 bases and J shed 0 bases, with 11 bases lying between them. Looked up from germline, CDR1 is DFQATT and CDR2 is SNEGSKA (reference sequence). The CDR3 loop is CSASGREYQETQYF. The DNA of the CDR3 is TGCAGTGCTAGTGGCAGAGAGTACCAAGAGACCCAGTACTTC.

This clone was found once. The chain recombines TRBV27 with TRBJ1-1; D remains ambiguous. The CDR3 is 13 amino acids. With 2 bases removed from V and 0 bases from J, the gap between germline ends came to 4 bases. Germline V gives CDR1 MNHEY, CDR2 SMNVEV (reference sequence). The CDR3 sequence is CASSLTVNTEAFF. CDR3 DNA sequence: TGTGCCAGCAGTTTAACGGTGAACACTGAAGCTTTCTTT.

This chain joins TRBV6-1 and TRBJ1-1; D is unresolved. Trimming removed 2 bases from V and 5 bases from J, with 9 bases in between. CDR1 is MNHNS and CDR2 is SASEGT in the germline V gene. This CDR3 comprises 13 residues. CDR3 in amino acids: CASSEWGGTEAFF. CDR3 DNA sequence: TGTGCCAGCAGTGAATGGGGAGGAACTGAAGCTTTCTTT.

This clone was seen only once. The J gene is TRBJ2-7, the V gene TRBV3-1 (or the pseudogene TRBV3-2), with D tentatively TRBD1 (6 bases). The CDR3 is 15 amino acids. CDR1 and CDR2 (germline): LGHDT, YNNKEL (reference sequence). The germline V and J ends were trimmed by 0 bases and 4 bases, with 13 bases remaining between them. The CDR3 loop reads CASSQEGRGKYEQYF. The CDR3 bases are TGTGCCAGCAGCCAAGAGGGAAGGGGGAAATACGAGCAGTACTTC.

A word on this clone: The junction departs from germline at one end; a sequencing error may be responsible. This chain uses TRBV30 with TRBJ2-7, with D perhaps TRBD1 (6 bases). Germline CDR1 GTSNPN, CDR2 SVGIG (reference sequence). This CDR3 region has 10 residues. In nucleotides, the CDR3 is TGTGCCTGGAACCGGGACACGATCCACTTC. It is translated as CAWNRDTIHF.

The chain employs TRBV30 and TRBJ1-6; 7 nucleotides align to TRBD1. Trimming cost V 5 bases and J 7 bases; bases outside gene matches: 5. Germline CDR1 GTSNPN, CDR2 SVGIG (reference sequence). The CDR3 consists of 13 residues. The CDR3 spells CAWGDSVNSPLHF. In DNA, the CDR3 is TGTGCCTGGGGGGACAGCGTCAATTCACCCCTCCACTTT.

The chain couples TRBV10-3 to TRBJ1-5; weak D call: TRBD1 (5 bases). The germline gives CDR1 ENHRY, CDR2 SYGVKD. Trimming left V 6 bases short and J 5 bases short, with 11 bases between. This CDR3 has 13 amino acids. DNA for the CDR3: TGTGCCATCAGCGGGGCATATGATCAGCCCCAGCATTTT. This codes for CAISGAYDQPQHF.

This rearrangement joins TRBV7-2 to TRBJ2-5, with 7 bases that match TRBD1. The ends lost 3 bases at V and 1 base at J; junction bases unmatched: 2. The germline V gene has CDR1 SGHTA and CDR2 FQGNSA. The CDR3 runs to 14 residues. In DNA, the CDR3 is TGTGCCAGCAGCTTTAACAGGGGCCAAGAGACCCAGTACTTC. It encodes CASSFNRGQETQYF.

In its sample, this clone was seen once. The same CDR3 is also encoded by other DNA sequences in this sample. The chain is built from TRBV5-1 and TRBJ1-4; the D is unclear. The CDR3 has 15 residues. CDR1 is SGHRS and CDR2 is YFSETQ in the germline V gene. The V and J ends lost 2 bases and 0 bases respectively, with 8 bases between them. CDR3 sequence reads: CASSFGSATNEKLFF. In nucleotides, the CDR3 is TGCGCCAGCAGCTTCGGAAGTGCAACTAATGAAAAACTGTTTTTT.

This clone was found once. The chain joins TRBV4-2 to TRBJ2-7; D gene unclear. With 2 bases removed from V and 9 bases from J, the gap between germline ends came to 20 bases. CDR1 is LGHNA and CDR2 is YNFKEQ in the germline V gene. The CDR3 spans 15 residues. CDR3 sequence reads: CASSQSQSNSFGQYF. The CDR3 DNA reads TGTGCCAGCAGCCAATCTCAGTCAAACTCCTTCGGGCAGTACTTC.

In DNA form, the CDR3 reads TGTGCCAGCAGCGTACATTTGAATGAAAAACTGTTTTTT. Residues: CASSVHLNEKLFF. This chain links TRBV9 with TRBJ1-4; no definite D call. There are 13 residues in the CDR3. V dropped 1 base and J dropped 5 bases, with 6 bases sitting between them. CDR1 and CDR2 from the germline V gene are SGDLS and YYNGEE.

The V gene is TRBV24-1, the J gene TRBJ2-1; 8 positions match TRBD2. Germline values: CDR1 KGHDR, CDR2 SFDVKD. V lost 8 bases, J lost 7 bases, and 12 bases stayed unmatched. The CDR3 has 15 amino acids. The DNA for the CDR3 is TGTGCCACCATTTTGCGGGAGGCATCTGGTAATGAGCAGTTCTTC. Its protein is CATILREASGNEQFF.

The rearrangement joins TRBV5-4 to TRBJ2-6; D is unresolved. V was pared by 2 bases and J by 0 bases, with 0 bases between. The CDR3 is made up of 13 amino acids. The V gene's germline CDR1 is SGHNT and CDR2 YYREEE (reference sequence). The DNA of the CDR3 is TGTGCCAGCAGCTTCTCTGGGGCCAACGTCCTGACTTTC. Protein product: CASSFSGANVLTF.

The count of this clone is one. The chain links TRBV5-5 to TRBJ1-5; no clear D. This CDR3 contains 15 residues. Germline lookup yields CDR1 SGHKS and CDR2 YYEKEE (reference sequence). Trimming took off 2 bases at V and 0 bases at J, with 9 bases between the two ends. The CDR3 DNA reads as TGTGCCAGCAGCTTTTCGGGCGATAGCAATCAGCCCCAGCATTTT. Its protein product is CASSFSGDSNQPQHF.

The V gene is TRBV24-1, the J gene TRBJ2-2; D not resolved. V dropped 6 bases and J dropped 4 bases, with 8 bases sitting between them. CDR1 and CDR2 (germline): KGHDR, SFDVKD. The CDR3 is 13 residues long. The DNA for the CDR3 is TGTGCCACCAGTCACGATGTCACCGGGGAGCTGTTTTTT. Amino acid sequence: CATSHDVTGELFF.

CDR3 nucleotides: TGTGCCAGCAGCTTAGACAGGGTACAAAAACTGTTTTTT. Translating gives CASSLDRVQKLFF. The chain uses TRBV7-9 and TRBJ1-4; possibly TRBD1 for D (6 bases). V lost 1 base and J 9 bases, leaving 9 bases between the germline ends. CDR1 is SEHNR and CDR2 is FQNEAQ in the germline V gene (reference sequence). The CDR3 sequence is 13 residues long.

The chain links TRBV30 to TRBJ1-2; a possible D gene is TRBD1 (6 bases). CDR3 length: 13 residues. With 2 bases removed from V and 4 bases from J, the gap between germline ends came to 11 bases. CDR1 is GTSNPN and CDR2 is SVGIG in the germline V gene (reference sequence). CDR3 in amino acids: CAWSKGGSYGYTF. The CDR3 DNA reads as TGTGCCTGGAGTAAGGGGGGAAGCTATGGCTACACCTTC.